The 32 T cell receptor beta chains below all came from one sample that was sequenced in a study of blood T cell repertoires in COVID-19. Profiled with immunoSEQ multiplex PCR; TCRdb holds only in-frame clones, not every one. This table has around 180,000 clones, 88% appearing once. Sequenced input: peripheral blood. All receptors come from a human donor in a cohort sampled during active COVID-19.

The gene calls are TRBV10-2 and TRBJ2-1; the D gene is possibly TRBD2 (6 bases). Germline V gene sequence: CDR1 WSHSY, CDR2 SAAADI. The V and J ends lost 3 bases and 13 bases respectively, with 10 bases between them. The CDR3 length is 11 residues. CDR3: CASSDRTTQFF. DNA of the CDR3: TGCGCCAGCAGTGATAGGACTACCCAGTTCTTC.

V usage is TRBV7-2 and J usage is TRBJ1-5, with TRBD1 as a possible D gene (6 bases). CDR1 and CDR2 (germline): SGHTA, FQGNSA. Trimming left V 5 bases short and J 6 bases short, with 17 bases between. CDR3 size: 15 residues. CDR3 sequence: CASSPWEGVSQPQHF. For the CDR3, the DNA is TGTGCCAGCAGCCCGTGGGAGGGGGTGAGTCAGCCCCAGCATTTT.

This chain uses TRBV11-2 with TRBJ2-7; tentatively, D is TRBD1 (5 bases). The germline V gene encodes CDR1 SGHAT and CDR2 FQNNGV. The CDR3 loop spans 15 amino acids. V was pared by 2 bases and J by 0 bases, with 11 bases between. CDR3 DNA: TGTGCCAGCAGCTTACAGGGTCAGTTCTCCTACGAGCAGTACTTC. Protein: CASSLQGQFSYEQYF.

The chain carries TRBV25-1 and TRBJ1-2; TRBD1 aligns across 8 bases. With 5 bases clipped from V and 7 bases from J, the junction kept 6 bases outside the gene matches. The CDR3 covers 13 residues. Germline-derived CDR1 and CDR2 are MGHDK and SYGVNS. The CDR3 bases are TGTGCCAGCAGTACGCTGACAGGGGCTGGCTACACCTTC. Protein sequence: CASSTLTGAGYTF.

The V gene is TRBV4-1, the J gene TRBJ2-1, with 11 nucleotides matching TRBD2. After removal of 4 bases from V and 7 bases from J, the junction contained 9 bases not matched to a gene. The CDR3 is made up of 16 amino acids. Per the germline V gene, CDR1 is MGHRA and CDR2 is YSYEKL. The CDR3 DNA reads as TGCGCCAGCAGCCCCTATAGCGGGGGGGCCCGGAATGAGCAGTTCTTC. Its translation: CASSPYSGGARNEQFF.

The J gene is TRBJ1-1, the V gene TRBV19, with 7 bases identical to TRBD1. CDR1 and CDR2 (germline): LNHDA, SQIVND (reference sequence). V lost 7 bases and J lost 0; bases outside the gene matches: 5. There are 14 residues in the CDR3. CDR3 in amino acids: CASTLTGVNTEAFF. The CDR3 DNA follows: TGTGCCAGTACCCTTACAGGGGTGAACACTGAAGCTTTCTTT.

The V gene is TRBV5-5, the J gene TRBJ1-1, with 8 bases identical to TRBD1. Losses at the gene ends were 0 bases for V and 5 bases for J; bases not matched to a gene: 6. This CDR3 has 15 residues. Per the germline V gene, CDR1 is SGHKS and CDR2 is YYEKEE (reference sequence). The CDR3 reads CASSLGETGVTEAFF. The CDR3 DNA follows: TGTGCCAGCAGCTTGGGGGAGACAGGGGTAACTGAAGCTTTCTTT.

The CDR3 loop is CASSQGLASSTDTQYF. The CDR3 DNA sequence: TGTGCCAGCAGCCAGGGACTAGCTTCGAGCACAGATACGCAGTATTTT. This chain connects TRBV4-2 to TRBJ2-3; 9 bases map to TRBD2. The CDR3 length is 16 residues. The germline V gene encodes CDR1 LGHNA and CDR2 YNFKEQ. J was trimmed by 0 bases and V by 3 bases; bases with no gene match: 4.

The J gene is TRBJ2-5, the V gene TRBV3-1 (or the pseudogene TRBV3-2); 9 bases agree with TRBD2. V shed 4 bases and J 5 bases; nucleotides not matched to a gene: 14. Germline V gives CDR1 LGHDT, CDR2 YNNKEL (reference sequence). The length of the CDR3 is 17 residues. CDR3 residues: CASSPWGSGGTWETQYF. For the CDR3, the DNA is TGTGCCAGCAGCCCGTGGGGTAGCGGGGGTACCTGGGAGACCCAGTACTTC.

V and J are TRBV7-2 and TRBJ2-2; D remains unclear. This CDR3 comprises 16 residues. Trimming pared 5 bases from V and 4 bases from J, leaving 17 bases between. Germline V lookup: CDR1 SGHTA, CDR2 FQGNSA. This CDR3 reads CASSPKPAGSTGELFF. The CDR3 region has the DNA TGTGCCAGCAGCCCGAAACCCGCAGGCTCCACCGGGGAGCTGTTTTTT.

This chain links TRBV7-9 with TRBJ1-4, with unresolved D. The CDR3 consists of 19 residues. Trimming removed 1 base from V and 0 bases from J, with 18 bases in between. CDR1 is SEHNR and CDR2 is FQNEAQ in the germline V gene (reference sequence). The CDR3 spells CASSLDRGTGRATNEKLFF. Written as DNA, the CDR3 is TGTGCCAGCAGCTTAGATCGGGGTACCGGACGTGCAACTAATGAAAAACTGTTTTTT. Full variable domain (missing parts from reference TRBV7-9 and TRBJ1-4): DTGVSQNPRHKITKRGQNVTFRCDPISEHNRLYWYRQTLGQGPEFLTYFQNEAQLEKSRLLSDRFSAERPKGSFSTLEIQRTEQGDSAMYLCASSLDRGTGRATNEKLFFGSGTQLSVL.

The V call is TRBV28, the J call TRBJ2-4, with D uncertain. This CDR3 has 13 residues. The germline V gene has CDR1 MDHEN and CDR2 SYDVKM. Trimming took off 7 bases at V and 0 bases at J, with 7 bases between the two ends. The CDR3 coding sequence is TGTGCCAGCACCAATTTAGCCAAAAACATTCAGTACTTC. It specifies CASTNLAKNIQYF. The complete variable domain, with remaining parts taken from reference TRBV28 and TRBJ2-4, reads DVKVTQSSRYLVKRTGEKVFLECVQDMDHENMFWYRQDPGLGLRLIYFSYDVKMKEKGDIPEGYSVSREKKERFSLILESASTNQTSMYLCASTNLAKNIQYFGAGTRLSVL.

As regards this clone: One junction end does not reproduce the germline sequence, and a read error may be involved. The chain carries TRBV19 and TRBJ2-5; no definite D call. The CDR3 covers 14 residues. Germline V gene lookup returns CDR1 LNHDA and CDR2 SQIVND (reference sequence). In DNA, the CDR3 is TGTGCCAGTAGTATCTTCGTGGGCCAAGCGACCCAGTACTTC. Translated, it gives CASSIFVGQATQYF.

The chain recombines TRBV27 with TRBJ1-3; tentative D call: TRBD1 (5 bases). The CDR3 contains 15 residues. Per the germline V gene, CDR1 is MNHEY and CDR2 is SMNVEV (reference sequence). The ends were cut back, 1 base at V and 0 bases at J, with 7 bases in the middle. This chain's CDR3 is CASSLWGGSGNTIYF. The CDR3 region has the DNA TGTGCCAGCAGTTTATGGGGGGGCTCTGGAAACACCATATATTTT.

The chain has TRBV6-5 and TRBJ2-7; TRBD2 might be the D (5 bases). The V gene's germline CDR1 is MNHEY and CDR2 SVGAGI. This CDR3 region has 14 residues. V was trimmed by 6 bases and J by 0 bases, leaving 12 bases between them. The CDR3 spells CASRVGKHSYEQYF. CDR3 DNA: TGTGCCAGCAGGGTCGGGAAACACTCCTACGAGCAGTACTTC.

The genes are TRBV10-2 and TRBJ1-5; 9 bases map to TRBD1. Germline lookup yields CDR1 WSHSY and CDR2 SAAADI. Germline trimming cut 7 bases from V and 6 bases from J; bases unmatched to any gene: 4. The CDR3 runs to 13 residues. The CDR3 coding sequence is TGCGCCAGCAAGGGACAGGGAAGTCAGCCCCAGCATTTT. Translation: CASKGQGSQPQHF.

The chain uses TRBV1 and TRBJ2-2; TRBD2 reflects the table's D call only, with no check against the DNA. TRBV1 is a documented pseudogene. The CDR3 has 14 amino acids. The CDR3 here is CTSRRTGLAGELFF. For the CDR3, the DNA is TGCACCAGCAGGCGGACCGGACTAGCAGGGGAGCTGTTTTTT.

This rearrangement joins TRBV19 to TRBJ1-5; TRBD1 matches at 7 bases. The germline V gene has CDR1 LNHDA and CDR2 SQIVND (reference sequence). The length of the CDR3 is 15 residues. J gave up 3 bases and V 4 bases, and 6 bases lay outside the gene matches. CDR3 region: CASSTSQGDNQPQHF. For the CDR3, the DNA is TGTGCCAGTAGTACATCGCAGGGGGACAATCAGCCCCAGCATTTT.

The V call is TRBV19, the J call TRBJ1-6; D not resolved. The germline CDR1 and CDR2 sequences are LNHDA and SQIVND (reference sequence). This CDR3 contains 14 residues. V lost 3 bases and J lost 3, with 6 bases in between. The chain's CDR3 is CASSMRDYNSPLHF. The CDR3 DNA follows: TGTGCCAGTAGTATGAGGGACTATAATTCACCCCTCCACTTT.

The gene calls are TRBV11-2 and TRBJ2-5, with TRBD2 matching over 11 bases. CDR3 length equals 16 residues. The trim removed 4 bases at V and 4 bases at J, leaving 8 bases unmatched. CDR1 is SGHAT and CDR2 is FQNNGV in the germline V gene. The CDR3 sequence is CASSSLAGGPRETQYF. CDR3 coding DNA: TGTGCCAGCAGCTCCTTAGCGGGAGGGCCGAGAGAGACCCAGTACTTC.

The rearrangement joins TRBV9 to TRBJ1-1; tentative D call: TRBD1 (5 bases). Germline CDR1 and CDR2: SGDLS and YYNGEE. The V and J ends lost 0 bases and 4 bases respectively, with 10 bases between them. The CDR3 totals 14 residues. The CDR3 sequence: CASSVGDSSTEAFF. The CDR3 DNA sequence: TGTGCCAGCAGCGTAGGAGACAGTAGCACTGAAGCTTTCTTT.

The chain couples TRBV28 to TRBJ2-2, with 12 nucleotides matching TRBD2. The CDR3 consists of 15 residues. Germline V gene data show CDR1 as MDHEN and CDR2 as SYDVKM. V lost 6 bases and J lost 5; bases outside the gene matches: 4. CDR3 region: CASSSLAGGTGELFF. For the CDR3, the DNA is TGTGCCAGCAGCTCACTAGCGGGAGGTACCGGGGAGCTGTTTTTT.

V gene TRBV2 combines with J gene TRBJ2-3; 7 bases are a match to TRBD2. The CDR3 is made up of 13 amino acids. V shed 6 bases and J 8 bases; nucleotides not matched to a gene: 8. Per the germline V gene, CDR1 is SNHLY and CDR2 is FYNNEI. Here the CDR3 DNA reads TGTGCCAGCAGGGCGACTAGCCCGGGTACGCAGTATTTT. Residues: CASRATSPGTQYF.

The chain recombines TRBV27 with TRBJ2-1; tentative D call: TRBD2 (6 bases). Between the trimmed V and J ends, which lost 8 bases and 4 bases, there was a span of 24 bases. Germline CDR1 is MNHEY and CDR2 is SMNVEV (reference sequence). CDR3 length: 17 residues. CDR3: CASSWAGRTLVYNEQFF. CDR3 sequence (DNA): TGTGCCAGCTCCTGGGCGGGGCGAACTTTAGTTTACAATGAGCAGTTCTTC.

This chain links TRBV6-2 or TRBV6-3 with TRBJ2-5; 14 nucleotides line up with TRBD2. The germline V gene has CDR1 MNHEY and CDR2 SVGEGT. The CDR3 contains 17 residues. Germline trimming cut 0 bases from V and 6 bases from J; bases unmatched to any gene: 6. CDR3 protein: CASSYSTTSGGAQTQYF. The CDR3 coding sequence is TGTGCCAGCAGTTACTCGACGACTAGCGGGGGGGCCCAGACCCAGTACTTC.

The chain links TRBV4-1 to TRBJ1-5, with TRBD1 matching 8 bases. V was clipped by 0 bases and J by 6 bases; unmatched bases: 7. The CDR3 has 16 residues. Looked up from germline, CDR1 is MGHRA and CDR2 is YSYEKL. The CDR3 sequence: CASSQDRAGGGQPQHF. The DNA for the CDR3 is TGCGCCAGCAGCCAAGATAGGGCAGGGGGCGGTCAGCCCCAGCATTTT.

The J gene is TRBJ2-7, the V gene TRBV2; TRBD2 is a possible D gene (6 bases). The CDR3 covers 14 residues. V lost 3 bases and J 1 base, leaving 10 bases between the germline ends. The germline V gene has CDR1 SNHLY and CDR2 FYNNEI. This chain's CDR3 is CASSEGGLSYEQYF. In nucleotides, the CDR3 is TGTGCCAGCAGTGAGGGGGGTCTATCCTACGAGCAGTACTTC.

The CDR3 DNA is TGTGCCAGCCTGGGGGGTAGCTCCTACGAGCAGTACTTC. Translated: CASLGGSSYEQYF. The rearrangement joins TRBV12-3 or TRBV12-4 to TRBJ2-7; D possibly corresponds to TRBD2 (6 bases). This CDR3 comprises 13 residues. V lost 8 bases, J lost 0 bases, and 11 bases lay in between.

V gene TRBV19 combines with J gene TRBJ1-2, with TRBD1 as a possible D gene (6 bases). Germline V lookup: CDR1 LNHDA, CDR2 SQIVND (reference sequence). V lost 5 bases and J lost 7, with 17 bases in between. This CDR3 is built from 14 residues. DNA for the CDR3: TGTGCCAGTAGTGTTTCAGGGGATTTTGCTGGCTACACCTTC. Amino acid sequence: CASSVSGDFAGYTF.

The rearrangement joins TRBV24-1 to TRBJ2-5; the D gene is possibly TRBD1 (6 bases). Germline CDR1 KGHDR, CDR2 SFDVKD. Trimming stripped 4 bases from V and 9 bases from J, with 17 bases between. This CDR3 comprises 14 residues. The CDR3 DNA sequence: TGTGCCACCAGTGACGGGACACGATTTTGGGCCCAGTACTTC. This encodes CATSDGTRFWAQYF.

This chain uses TRBV29-1 with TRBJ1-2; weak D call: TRBD1 (5 bases). Trimming took 6 bases from V and 2 from J, leaving 13 bases between them. The CDR3 consists of 13 residues. The germline V gene has CDR1 SQVTM and CDR2 ANQGSEA. DNA for the CDR3: TGCAGCGTGAGCGGGACGGTGAACTATGGCTACACCTTC. It specifies CSVSGTVNYGYTF.

The V and J genes are TRBV11-2 and TRBJ1-2; no clear D. CDR3 length: 12 residues. V gave up 5 bases and J gave up 5 bases, with 9 bases separating them. CDR1 and CDR2 (germline): SGHAT, FQNNGV. The CDR3 region is CASSRAGYGYTF. CDR3 bases: TGTGCCAGCAGCCGCGCGGGGTATGGCTACACCTTC.